This paragraph reports one T cell receptor (beta chain). What it binds is not known. The V gene's germline CDR1 is LGHNT and CDR2 FRNRAP. This CDR3 comprises 14 residues. V lost 9 bases, J lost 3 bases, and 18 bases lay in between. Each CDR3 protein gets one entry after TCRdb re-called the multiplex PCR reads with MiXCR. This sample yields 150,000 or so distinct CDR3 sequences, of which about 30% are seen a single time; roughly 3.8% belongs to the top ten. These data originate in a study of breast tumors, draining lymph nodes, adjacent tissues. Axillary draining lymph nodes of breast cancer patients supplied the node samples. Study outcomes and limitations: Tumor TCR diversity was below lymph nodes but above nontumor tissue. Luminal-like breast cancer showed significantly higher tumor–nontumor repertoire similarity than basal-like. Most tumor T cells seemingly derive from lymph node, then expand in tumor.

The chain has TRBV12-5 and TRBJ2-7; no reliable D call. The TCR sequence derives from a female donor with breast cancer. Some clones in this sample may be carry-over from other donors' samples. Sequencing input: axillary lymph node tissue. CDR3 coding DNA: TGTGCTAGAGCCCCCATAGCCTTAAACTACGAGCAGTACTTC. The encoded protein is CARAPIALNYEQYF.